This T cell receptor beta chain was profiled in a study of T cell responses to AZD1222 COVID-19 vaccine. This table comes from immunoSEQ multiplex PCR, and its TCRdb copy is limited to in-frame clones, with some not included. The sample lists 100,000 to 150,000 clones; 85% to 90% were seen once. J gave up 0 bases and V 9 bases, and 6 bases lay outside the gene matches. The CDR3 is made up of 17 amino acids. CDR1 and CDR2 from the germline V gene are SGHNT and YENEEA. Study results and caveats: At baseline, just a handful of AZD1222 recipients tested seropositive.

A note on this clone: Its matching antigen is unknown.

The TCR comes from an adult in good health. J is TRBJ2-3 and V is TRBV11-3; 16 nucleotides line up with TRBD2. Sequences were derived from peripheral blood, sampled on day 0 of AZD1222 vaccination. DNA for the CDR3: TGTGCCAGTTCACCGGGACTAGCGGGAGGGAGCACAGATACGCAGTATTTT. Its translation is CASSPGLAGGSTDTQYF.